This T cell receptor (beta chain) came from a study of T cells in Graves' hyperthyroidism and ophthalmopathy. Study-level background: Peripheral blood was secured at the point of initial diagnosis, before any treatment.

CDR3 length equals 14 residues. The germline V gene has CDR1 KGHSH and CDR2 LQKENI. Trimming removed 5 bases from V and 7 bases from J; junction bases left unmatched: 10. Amplification of TCR beta CDR3 regions was performed using RNA transcripts as template. The primer set for the first-round RT-PCR of the TCR CDR3 was HTBI. TCRdb reprocessed the multiplex PCR reads via MiXCR and lists one record per CDR3 protein. This table holds around 200,000 distinct CDR3 sequences, around 16% found once. This chain connects TRBV18 to TRBJ2-7; 8 bases match TRBD1. Sequencing used blood. This clonotype was obtained from a man in his forties or fifties with Graves' hyperthyroidism. The DNA of the CDR3 is TGTGCCAGCTCATTCGCGGACAGGGCGGAAGAGCAGTACTTC. It codes for CASSFADRAEEQYF.